A selection of T cell receptor beta chains follows, all from one sample in a study of identical twins. One entry per CDR3 protein, called by TCRdb with MiXCR from the 5' RACE reads. This table has a few hundred thousand distinct CDR3 sequences, roughly an eighth appearing once. These sequences were also reported in another study, on yellow fever vaccine responses in identical twins.

The sequencing sample was made of CD4+ T cells sorted from blood. The receptors were gathered from a woman aged 18-29 years in good health. CDR3s include the opening cysteine and the closing phenylalanine or tryptophan.

cdr3_length v_call cdr3_aa
16 TRBV4-1 CASSQDPAGGDDTQYF
15 TRBV5-1 CASSLATGIGETQYF
15 TRBV20-1 CSARSRQGYPDTLYF
13 TRBV18 CASSPGQKDTQYF
15 TRBV7-2 CASSLGTGGGQPQHF
13 TRBV5-1 CASSTGLGSEQYF
14 TRBV12-3/TRBV12-4 CASSSQGEVKPQHF
14 TRBV5-1 CASSVAGKGYEQYF
14 TRBV12-3/TRBV12-4 CASTRGQGYLEAFF
11 TRBV20-1 CSARRENTQYF
14 TRBV29-1 CSAPGTGSTDTQYF
15 TRBV4-3 CASSQRQGSTGELFF
12 TRBV12-3/TRBV12-4 CASSFHTDTQYF
20 TRBV12-3/TRBV12-4 CASSPASRLAGVPPYNEQFF
16 TRBV11-2 CASSPRTGAPYNEQFF
15 TRBV5-1 CASSLSGTGVEKLFF
13 TRBV24-1 CATSGDSNQPQHF
12 TRBV20-1 CSASTEPQEQYF
11 TRBV6-5 CASSNVREQYF
18 TRBV12-3/TRBV12-4 CASSLARTGTGLTYEQYF
15 TRBV7-2 CASNLRGPTYNEQFF
16 TRBV6-2/TRBV6-3 CASSYSRLAGEETQYF
15 TRBV12-3/TRBV12-4 CASSFMGSSYNEQFF
14 TRBV30 CAWSGLAGPREQFF
15 TRBV6-5 CASSFRLAEYNEQFF
16 TRBV20-1 CSARDPPGAGTDTQYF
15 TRBV11-2 CASSLRGFRSDEQYF
16 TRBV11-2 CASSLLQGSMNTEAFF
16 TRBV27 CASSLFPGQVNYGYTF
16 TRBV3-1 CASSQVVRADQETQYF
14 TRBV20-1 CSATQHKSTDTQYF
16 TRBV12-5 CASGLGTSTSQETQYF
16 TRBV7-9 CASILGGLAGAEEQYF
13 TRBV18 CASSPGTDTEAFF
15 TRBV2 CASSEGGSSNYGYTF
14 TRBV20-1 CSAEQIPRLYTQYF
13 TRBV12-3/TRBV12-4 CASTWDSGVTQYF
15 TRBV5-1 CASSLGDRGFYGYTF
14 TRBV4-1 CASSQGGLANEQFF
15 TRBV27 CASSYRDPSSYEQYF
13 TRBV29-1 CSAEGQGNEKLFF
15 TRBV11-2 CASSLGRQGAYEQYF
13 TRBV4-3 CASSQAVTGELFF
16 TRBV27 CASSLRTGKGTDTQYF
13 TRBV11-2 CASSQDRPATQYF
15 TRBV6-2/TRBV6-3 CASRRLAGITDTQYF
14 TRBV7-2 CASSTAGGADTQYF
14 TRBV5-5 CASSAAWGNTEAFF
15 TRBV11-2 CASSNYGGGEETQYF
15 TRBV12-3/TRBV12-4 CASSFSQGSYNEQFF
18 TRBV3-1 CASSQRLAGYAWNNEQFF
11 TRBV25-1 CASSEKDTQYF
18 TRBV13 CASSRERTSQSSYNEQFF
11 TRBV20-1 CSARLGDTQYF
14 TRBV7-9 CASSFERNTDTQYF
13 TRBV19 CASSTGFSETQYF